One and the same sample provided the 21 T cell receptor beta chains below, sequenced in a study of patients and donors after allogeneic stem cell transplantation. TCRdb re-called the RT-PCR reads through MiXCR, storing one row per CDR3 protein. Of about a million distinct CDR3 sequences listed, roughly 17% were seen once; the top ten hold approximately 5.9%. The sample taken for sequencing was blood, either unsorted or a sorted T cell fraction (not recorded which). The receptors here all came from a human donor who was either an allogeneic HSCT recipient or a stem cell or donor lymphocyte infusion donor (not recorded which). It is not recorded whose cells these are; they may come from a transplant donor.

This clonotype has more than one count but fewer than ten. The chain links TRBV12-3 or TRBV12-4 to TRBJ1-1, with D unresolved. The CDR3 runs 14 residues. V was trimmed by 1 base and J by 4 bases, leaving 10 bases between them. This chain's CDR3 is CASSLGQRGTEAFF. CDR3 bases: TGTGCCAGCAGTTTAGGGCAACGAGGCACTGAAGCTTTCTTT.

This rearrangement joins TRBV5-5 to TRBJ2-2, with 10 bases fitting TRBD1. CDR3 length: 16 amino acids. V gave up 3 bases and J gave up 3 bases; unmatched junction bases: 5. CDR1 is SGHKS, CDR2 YYEKEE, per germline (reference sequence). For the CDR3, the DNA is TGTGCCAGCAGCTCCCCCGGGACAGGGGACACCGGGGAGCTGTTTTTT. Amino acid sequence: CASSSPGTGDTGELFF.

The CDR3 loop reads CSARAGTHYGYTF. CDR3 nucleotides: TGCAGTGCTAGGGCGGGTACACACTATGGCTACACCTTC. This rearrangement joins TRBV20-1 to TRBJ1-2; D remains ambiguous. The germline CDR1 and CDR2 sequences are DFQATT and SNEGSKA (reference sequence). The CDR3 covers 13 residues. With 3 bases removed from V and 3 bases from J, the gap between germline ends came to 11 bases.

This clonotype has more than one count but fewer than ten. The chain links TRBV6-5 to TRBJ2-7; the match to TRBD2 covers 7 bases. V shed 0 bases, J shed 2 bases, and the junction held 7 bases outside the gene matches. This CDR3 has 16 amino acids. Germline-derived CDR1 and CDR2 are MNHEY and SVGAGI. This CDR3 reads CASSYSTSRPPYEQYF. The CDR3 DNA reads TGTGCCAGCAGTTACTCGACTAGCCGGCCTCCCTACGAGCAGTACTTC.

The sample holds many counts of this clonotype. The V gene is TRBV12-3 or TRBV12-4, the J gene TRBJ2-3; TRBD1 agrees at 7 bases. The CDR3 extends over 14 amino acids. Trimming took 6 bases from V and 4 from J; bases not matched to a gene: 7. This CDR3 reads CASRTGQPADTQYF. The CDR3 DNA is TGTGCCAGCAGGACGGGACAGCCCGCAGATACGCAGTATTTT.

This clonotype was counted between two and nine times. V usage is TRBV21-1 and J usage is TRBJ2-1; the D call of TRBD2 is as the table states it, not checked on the DNA. TRBV21-1 is recorded as a pseudogene. There are 12 residues in the CDR3. CDR3 in amino acids: CASPGTSYEQFF. Written as DNA, the CDR3 is TGTGCCAGCCCCGGGACTAGCTATGAGCAGTTCTTC.

This chain connects TRBV27 to TRBJ1-6, with D perhaps matching TRBD1 (6 bases). CDR1 is MNHEY, CDR2 SMNVEV, per germline (reference sequence). The length of the CDR3 is 15 residues. V lost 5 bases and J 7 bases, leaving 15 bases between the germline ends. The CDR3 DNA sequence: TGTGCCAGCAGTCCGAGGACAGAGCTGAATTCACCCCTCCACTTT. Translating it yields CASSPRTELNSPLHF.

Worth noting for this clonotype: A read error may explain this, as a much larger clone is one base away. The chain joins TRBV10-3 to TRBJ2-1; D is possibly TRBD1 (5 bases). Germline CDR1 reads ENHRY; CDR2 reads SYGVKD. The V gene lost 0 bases and the J gene lost 7 bases, with 10 bases spanning the gap. The CDR3 extends over 14 amino acids. The CDR3 protein is CAISESIRGNEQFF. The DNA for the CDR3 is TGTGCCATCAGTGAGTCGATAAGGGGAAATGAGCAGTTCTTC.

The chain is built from TRBV2 and TRBJ1-1; 10 nucleotides agree with TRBD1. V was pared by 8 bases and J by 7 bases, with 13 bases of the junction left unmatched. The germline V gene encodes CDR1 SNHLY and CDR2 FYNNEI. CDR3 length equals 15 residues. Written as DNA, the CDR3 is TGTGCCAGCCAAGCCGGGACAGGGGTGTTGGGTGAAGCTTTCTTT. Its protein is CASQAGTGVLGEAFF.

This clonotype was seen at least ten times. V and J are TRBV6-1 and TRBJ1-2, with D hard to call. The germline CDR1 and CDR2 sequences are MNHNS and SASEGT. Trimming stripped 6 bases from V and 4 bases from J, with 15 bases between. The CDR3 has 14 residues. The CDR3 loop reads CASRFLGLAYGYTF. The DNA for the CDR3 is TGTGCCAGCAGATTCTTGGGGTTAGCCTATGGCTACACCTTC.

The chain recombines TRBV7-9 with TRBJ2-3, with 8 bases matching TRBD1. Trimming cost V 5 bases and J 2 bases; bases outside gene matches: 12. The CDR3 contains 17 residues. The germline V gene has CDR1 SEHNR and CDR2 FQNEAQ (reference sequence). CDR3 coding DNA: TGTGCCAGCAGCGCCCGAGGGACAGGACTTCACACAGATACGCAGTATTTT. The encoded protein is CASSARGTGLHTDTQYF. The variable domain in full, with the rest retrieved from reference TRBV7-9 and TRBJ2-3, is DTGVSQNPRHKITKRGQNVTFRCDPISEHNRLYWYRQTLGQGPEFLTYFQNEAQLEKSRLLSDRFSAERPKGSFSTLEIQRTEQGDSAMYLCASSARGTGLHTDTQYFGPGTRLTVL.

This clonotype was counted only a few times. V gene TRBV12-3 or TRBV12-4 combines with J gene TRBJ1-1; D possibly corresponds to TRBD1 (5 bases). The V gene lost 2 bases and the J gene lost 4 bases, with 11 bases spanning the gap. The CDR3 runs to 14 residues. The chain's CDR3 is CASSLIQGGTEAFF. The CDR3, as DNA: TGTGCCAGCAGTTTAATCCAGGGTGGCACTGAAGCTTTCTTT.

V usage is TRBV12-3 or TRBV12-4 and J usage is TRBJ1-1; D is unclear. The CDR3 is made up of 16 amino acids. Deletions cut 6 bases from V and 4 bases from J, with 21 bases between. CDR3 protein: CASSPHQAKYGTEAFF. The CDR3 DNA sequence: TGTGCCAGCAGCCCCCACCAGGCGAAATACGGCACTGAAGCTTTCTTT.

This clonotype was seen only a few times. The chain employs TRBV29-1 and TRBJ2-7; D tentatively fits TRBD1 or TRBD2 (5 bases each). The CDR3 consists of 13 residues. CDR1 is SQVTM, CDR2 ANQGSEA, per germline. V was trimmed by 7 bases and J by 3 bases, leaving 16 bases between them. The CDR3 here is CSAQSGAGYEQYF. The CDR3 nucleotides are TGCAGCGCACAGTCCGGGGCTGGCTACGAGCAGTACTTC.

Many counts were recorded for this clonotype. The genes are TRBV5-6 and TRBJ1-1; no reliable D call. The CDR3 is made up of 14 amino acids. The V gene lost 2 bases and the J gene lost 1 base, with 9 bases spanning the gap. Germline values: CDR1 SGHDT, CDR2 YYEEEE. CDR3: CASSLIDSNTEAFF. The CDR3 DNA reads as TGTGCCAGCAGCTTAATAGACTCGAACACTGAAGCTTTCTTT.

V usage is TRBV7-2 and J usage is TRBJ2-1, with TRBD1 matching 8 bases. J was trimmed by 3 bases and V by 3 bases; bases with no gene match: 7. Germline V gene sequence: CDR1 SGHTA, CDR2 FQGNSA. The CDR3 consists of 16 residues. In nucleotides, the CDR3 is TGTGCCAGCAGCTTGTACCGGGACAGGTACTACAATGAGCAGTTCTTC. It yields the protein CASSLYRDRYYNEQFF.

This clonotype was counted between two and nine times. The chain joins TRBV5-1 to TRBJ2-3, with 9 bases fitting TRBD2. The V segment lost 0 bases and the J segment 0 bases; nucleotides outside the gene matches: 8. Germline values: CDR1 SGHRS, CDR2 YFSETQ. The CDR3 runs to 18 residues. The CDR3 bases are TGCGCCAGCAGCTTGGAGAGCGGGAGGCCCCTTAGCACAGATACGCAGTATTTT. Protein product: CASSLESGRPLSTDTQYF.

This clonotype was seen more than once but under ten times. The chain links TRBV5-1 to TRBJ1-2; TRBD1 agrees at 7 bases. Germline V gene lookup returns CDR1 SGHRS and CDR2 YFSETQ. V lost 5 bases, J lost 3 bases, and 10 bases stayed unmatched. This CDR3 is 15 amino acids long. In DNA, the CDR3 is TGCGCCAGCAGAGATATGACAGGGAACGACTATGGCTACACCTTC. This gives the protein CASRDMTGNDYGYTF.

This chain joins TRBV29-1 and TRBJ2-5; D perhaps matches TRBD1 (5 bases). CDR1 and CDR2 (germline): SQVTM, ANQGSEA. CDR3 length: 13 amino acids. The V and J ends lost 4 bases and 4 bases respectively, with 13 bases between them. As DNA, the CDR3 is TGCAGCGTTGTTATGGCGGACACAGAGACCCAGTACTTC. It is translated as CSVVMADTETQYF. The full variable domain, in which reference TRBV29-1 and TRBJ2-5 provide the parts outside the CDR3, is SAVISQKPSRDICQRGTSLTIQCQVDSQVTMMFWYRQQPGQSLTLIATANQGSEATYESGFVIDKFPISRPNLTFSTLTVSNMSPEDSSIYLCSVVMADTETQYFGPGTRLLVL.

This clonotype was observed a few times. The chain employs TRBV29-1 and TRBJ2-1; D is tentatively TRBD1 or TRBD2 (5 bases each). The CDR3 totals 16 residues. Germline lookup yields CDR1 SQVTM and CDR2 ANQGSEA. Trimming cost V 3 bases and J 8 bases, with 23 bases left between them. The CDR3 DNA follows: TGCAGCGTTGAGGACCCCCGGGACGGTGGTATGGATGAGCAGTTCTTC. Translation: CSVEDPRDGGMDEQFF.

The V gene is TRBV10-3, the J gene TRBJ2-7; 7 bases are shared with TRBD2. CDR3 length: 11 amino acids. The germline V gene encodes CDR1 ENHRY and CDR2 SYGVKD. With 7 bases clipped from V and 6 bases from J, the junction kept 3 bases outside the gene matches. CDR3 in DNA: TGTGCCATCATGAGCGGGACCGAGCAGTACTTC. Translating gives CAIMSGTEQYF.